Given below is one T cell receptor (beta chain) in context. As yet, its antigen is unknown. The data were taken from a study of T cells in localized non-small cell lung cancer. Study conclusions and caveats: Tumor trailed uninvolved adjacent lung in T cell clonality, which peaked there.

Profiled with immunoSEQ multiplex PCR; TCRdb holds only in-frame clones, not every one. The sample carries 100,000 or so clones, roughly 90% recorded once. In germline, CDR1 is MNHEY, CDR2 SMNVEV (reference sequence). The CDR3 is made up of 13 amino acids. V lost 1 base to trimming and J lost 2 bases, with 5 bases between them. Sequenced here: PBMCs, sampled before any cancer treatment. The clonotype was recovered from a woman aged 40-70 years with stage II squamous cell lung carcinoma. The chain carries TRBV27 and TRBJ1-2; D remains unclear. The CDR3 loop reads CASSLLGNYGYTF. For the CDR3, the DNA is TGTGCCAGCAGTTTATTAGGGAACTATGGCTACACCTTC.